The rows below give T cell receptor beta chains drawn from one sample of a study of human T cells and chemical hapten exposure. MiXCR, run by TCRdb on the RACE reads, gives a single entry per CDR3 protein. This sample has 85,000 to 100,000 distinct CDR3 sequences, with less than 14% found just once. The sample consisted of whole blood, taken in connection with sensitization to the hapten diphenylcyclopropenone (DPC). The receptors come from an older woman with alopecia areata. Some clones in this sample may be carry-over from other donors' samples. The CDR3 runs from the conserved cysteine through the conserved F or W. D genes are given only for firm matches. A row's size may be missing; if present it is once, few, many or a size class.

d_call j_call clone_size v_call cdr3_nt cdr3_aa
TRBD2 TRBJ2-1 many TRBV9 TGTGCCAGCAGCTATCCTCTCGGGGGGACTCCCGGCGGCAATGAGCAGTTCTTC CASSYPLGGTPGGNEQFF
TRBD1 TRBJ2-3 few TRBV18 TGTGCCAGCTCACCCACCGGGACAGGGGGCACAGATACGCAGTATTTT CASSPTGTGGTDTQYF
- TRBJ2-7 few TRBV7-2 TGTGCCAGCAGCCCCCAGGGCAACCGCGACTACGAGCAGTACTTC CASSPQGNRDYEQYF
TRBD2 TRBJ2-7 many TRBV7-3 TGTGCCAGCAGCGCTCGTGCGGGGGGTGTACCATCCTACGAGCAGTACTTC CASSARAGGVPSYEQYF
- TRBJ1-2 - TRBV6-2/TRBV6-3 TGTGCCAGCAGCCCCGGACTCCTTTCTGCTAACTATGGCTACACCTTC CASSPGLLSANYGYTF
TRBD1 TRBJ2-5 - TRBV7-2 TGTGCCAGCAGCTTCCTTGGACAGGGGATAGAAGAGACCCAGTACTTC CASSFLGQGIEETQYF
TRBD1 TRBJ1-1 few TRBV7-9 TGTGCCAGCAGTTCTACGACAGGGCAGGAGAACACTGAAGCTTTCTTT CASSSTTGQENTEAFF
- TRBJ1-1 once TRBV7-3 TGTGCCAGCAGCTTATTCGGGAACACTGAAGCTTTCTTT CASSLFGNTEAFF
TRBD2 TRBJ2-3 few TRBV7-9 TGTGCCAGCAGCAACCCTGGGACTAGCGGGGGGACAGATACGCAGTATTTT CASSNPGTSGGTDTQYF
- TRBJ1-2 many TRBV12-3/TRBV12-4 TGTGCCATAGGGAACGGGACTGCGTCTCTCGGCTACACCTTC CAIGNGTASLGYTF
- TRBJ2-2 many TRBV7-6 TGTGCCAGCAGCTTCGCTACACTAGGAATGAACACCGGGGAGCTGTTTTTT CASSFATLGMNTGELFF
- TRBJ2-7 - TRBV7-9 TGTGCCAGCAGCTTAGTTCCCGGGGGGCACTCCTACGAGCAGTACTTC CASSLVPGGHSYEQYF
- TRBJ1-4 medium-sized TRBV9 TGTGCCAGCAGCGTTGGGGGTCCAACTAATGAAAAACTGTTTTTT CASSVGGPTNEKLFF
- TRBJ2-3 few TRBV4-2 TGTGCCAGCAGCCAAGATTTAGCTACAGATACGCAGTATTTT CASSQDLATDTQYF
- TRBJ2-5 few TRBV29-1 TGCAGCGTTGACAGGGGTTGGGAGACCCAGTACTTC CSVDRGWETQYF
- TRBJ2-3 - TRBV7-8 TGTGCCAGCAGCTTACGGGGGGCTAAACCCACAGATACGCAGTATTTT CASSLRGAKPTDTQYF
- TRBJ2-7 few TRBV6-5 TGTGCCAGCAGCCCCACAGGGTACTCCTACGAGCAGTACTTC CASSPTGYSYEQYF
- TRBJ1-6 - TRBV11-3 TGTGCCAGCAGCAAAGAGAATTCACCCCTCCACTTT CASSKENSPLHF
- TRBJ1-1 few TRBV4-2 TGTGCCAGCAGCCAGAGAGGGATAACTGAAGCTTTCTTT CASSQRGITEAFF
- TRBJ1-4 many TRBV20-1 TGCCTCTCCAGGGGAACTAATGAAAAACTGTTTTTT CLSRGTNEKLFF
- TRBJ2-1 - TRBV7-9 TGTGCCAGCAGCTCGCTTCAGGGATCGCAGTTCTTC CASSSLQGSQFF
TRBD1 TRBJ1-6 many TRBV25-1 TGTGCCAGCAGTGGCGACAGGGGGGGTTTTCCCCTCCACTTT CASSGDRGGFPLHF
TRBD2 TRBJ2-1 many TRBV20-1 TGCAGTGCTGGCCGTAAGCGGGGGCTCTCCTACAATGAGCAGTTCTTC CSAGRKRGLSYNEQFF
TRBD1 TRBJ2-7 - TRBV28 TGTGCCAGCAGTAAACCGGGACAGGGCACCTACGAGCAGTACTTC CASSKPGQGTYEQYF
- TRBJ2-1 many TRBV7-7 TGTGCTAGCAGCTTAGGACAGTACAATGAGCAGTTCTTC CASSLGQYNEQFF
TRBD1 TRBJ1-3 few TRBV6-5 TGTGCCAGCAGTTCGACAGGGGTTAGCTCTGGAAACACCATATATTTT CASSSTGVSSGNTIYF
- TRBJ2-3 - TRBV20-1 TGCAGCGGGGGTCCAGGAGATACGCAGTATTTT CSGGPGDTQYF
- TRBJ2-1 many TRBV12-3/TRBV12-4 TGTGCCAGCAGTTTAACCGGCGGTGAGCAGTTCTTC CASSLTGGEQFF
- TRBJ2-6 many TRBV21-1 TGTGCCAGCGGGCCCACACAGGATTCCTCGGGGGCCAACGTCCTGACTTTC CASGPTQDSSGANVLTF
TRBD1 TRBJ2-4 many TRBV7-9 TGTGCCAGCAGCTCATCCGGACAGGGAGCAACGGACTTC CASSSSGQGATDF
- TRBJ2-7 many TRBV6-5 TGTGCCAGCAGTTACGACCCCAGGGAAAACGAGCAGTACTTC CASSYDPRENEQYF
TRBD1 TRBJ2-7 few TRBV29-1 TGCAGCGTTGAAGGAAACAGGGGCTACGAGCAGTACTTC CSVEGNRGYEQYF